A selection of T cell receptor beta chains follows, all from one sample in a study of T-cell reconstitution after alpha-beta-depleted transplantation in children. TCRdb re-called the PCR reads with MiXCR, one entry per CDR3 protein. The data contain about 120,000 distinct CDR3 sequences, about 21% of them singletons. The specimen was PBMCs, mostly from graft donor cells, collected 180 days after TCRalphabeta/CD19-depleted stem cell transplant. These receptor sequences come from a male patient between 2 and 15 years old who had a stem cell transplant for chronic granulomatous disease, so the T cells may come from the graft donor. Both conserved end residues are part of each CDR3.

V	J	CDR3
TRBV29-1	TRBJ1-1	CSVEVQGPMEAFF
TRBV6-5	TRBJ1-2	CASSYSWAGTNYGYTF
TRBV29-1	TRBJ2-3	CSVLDAGNTDTQYF
TRBV12-3/TRBV12-4	TRBJ2-2	CAFSKIGLAGKTNTGELFF
TRBV9	TRBJ2-1	CASSVVFETNEQFF
TRBV7-2	TRBJ2-1	CASSLGTSGRAAYNEQFF
TRBV7-2	TRBJ1-1	CASSSRAATEAFF
TRBV12-3/TRBV12-4	TRBJ2-1	CASSLTGGSYNEQFF
TRBV7-2	TRBJ1-4	CASSLGGRATNEKLFF
TRBV15	TRBJ1-4	CATSGGRDGLNEKLFF
TRBV4-1	TRBJ2-5	CASSHLRGETQYF
TRBV11-2	TRBJ1-1	CASSLRPVQETRVRAEAFF
TRBV29-1	TRBJ2-7	CSVEDVSGTGDRYEQYF
TRBV10-3	TRBJ2-1	CAIRGSGTPTYNEQFF
TRBV5-1	TRBJ2-1	CASSIGLAGGLYNEQFF
TRBV30	TRBJ2-1	CAWSVKGLAGGLNEQFF
TRBV20-1	TRBJ2-1	CSADAQGYNEQFF
TRBV2	TRBJ2-3	CASRISWDTQYF
TRBV20-1	TRBJ1-2	CSAKQGPNGYTF
TRBV5-1	TRBJ1-4	CASSLAGAVANEKLFF
TRBV20-1	TRBJ2-5	CSAAGTSDQETQYF
TRBV20-1	TRBJ2-7	CSARKGAQVYEQYF
TRBV6-5	TRBJ2-5	CASSYSGSLQETQYF
TRBV7-9	TRBJ1-2	CASSLGGPYGYTF
TRBV20-1	TRBJ2-7	CSARDVGNPYEQYF
TRBV15	TRBJ2-7	CATSRGEASGSYEQYF
TRBV28	TRBJ2-2	CATRQGWNTGELFF
TRBV5-1	TRBJ2-2	CASSLVSGVRTGELFF
TRBV5-1	TRBJ1-1	CASSPVVGGSTEAFF
TRBV20-1	TRBJ1-5	CSARVGEGSNQPQHF
TRBV5-6	TRBJ2-2	CASSLAGIFSGELFF
TRBV5-1	TRBJ2-4	CASSLDGGSADIQYF
TRBV5-1	TRBJ1-4	CASSPGQLNEKLFF
TRBV5-1	TRBJ2-1	CASSLVGLAFSGIF
TRBV20-1	TRBJ2-1	CSARGDRGGYNEQFF
TRBV29-1	TRBJ2-5	CSVAPLGGVETQYF
TRBV5-1	TRBJ1-4	CASSSRDSLNEKLFF
TRBV20-1	TRBJ1-1	CSDDRDSNTEAFF
TRBV7-9	TRBJ1-4	CASSPIGTNEKLFF
TRBV10-3	TRBJ2-7	CAISFGQGNYEQYF
TRBV27	TRBJ2-1	CASFTSVNEQFF
TRBV6-1	TRBJ2-5	CASRSHPSQKIRTQETQYF
TRBV5-1	TRBJ1-4	CASSTGPGMKLFF
TRBV4-2	TRBJ2-1	CASSPGLLFNEQFF
TRBV15	TRBJ2-7	CATSRAEREVGEQYF
TRBV29-1	TRBJ2-7	CSVGRETLWGEQYF
TRBV25-1	TRBJ2-3	CASSDVLDRRSDTQYF
TRBV27	TRBJ2-2	CASNRGTGELFF
TRBV27	TRBJ2-3	CASSLKIGGGTDTQYF
TRBV20-1	TRBJ2-1	CSAKTLAGVINEQFF
TRBV27	TRBJ2-4	CASSRAQGARLPKNIQYF
TRBV20-1	TRBJ2-7	CSASRATPYEQYF
TRBV20-1	TRBJ2-7	CSARTYRGEQYF
TRBV2	TRBJ2-1	CASWGRSGILGYEYNEQFF